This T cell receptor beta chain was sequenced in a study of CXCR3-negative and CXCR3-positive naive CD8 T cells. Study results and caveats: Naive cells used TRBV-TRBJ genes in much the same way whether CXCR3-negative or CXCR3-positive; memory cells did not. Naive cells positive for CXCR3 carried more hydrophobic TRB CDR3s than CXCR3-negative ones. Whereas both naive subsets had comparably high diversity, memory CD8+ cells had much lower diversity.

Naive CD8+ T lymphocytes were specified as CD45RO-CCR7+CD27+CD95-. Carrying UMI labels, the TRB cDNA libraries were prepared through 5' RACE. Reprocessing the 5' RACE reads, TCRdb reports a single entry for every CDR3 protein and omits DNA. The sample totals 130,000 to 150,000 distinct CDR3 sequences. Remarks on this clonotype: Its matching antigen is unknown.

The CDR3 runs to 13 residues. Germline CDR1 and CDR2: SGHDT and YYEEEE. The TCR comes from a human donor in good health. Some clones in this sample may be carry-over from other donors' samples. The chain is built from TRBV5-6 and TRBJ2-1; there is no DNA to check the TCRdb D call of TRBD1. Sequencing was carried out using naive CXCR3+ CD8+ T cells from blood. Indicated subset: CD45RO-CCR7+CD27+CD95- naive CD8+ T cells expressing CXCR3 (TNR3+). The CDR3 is CASSRTEYNEQFF.